This T cell receptor beta chain was observed in a study of shared clonotypes between healthy human individuals (dated by TCRdb to the early 2020s). Broadly, across the study: Three men and a couple of women, aged 18 to 49 years, made up the cohort. Per donor, leukapheresis produced somewhere between about 0.94 and 9 billion PBMCs. To increase sequencing depth and limit assay-specific biases, TCR repertoire library preparation and sequencing were carried out by different laboratories using diverse techniques. For each donor, CD4 naive and CD4 memory were each run on three plates, CD8 naive on two plates, and CD8 memory on one plate. The study deeply sequenced blood TCR repertoires of five healthy adults to estimate repertoire size and the extent of clonotype sharing between individuals. On the study overall, not on this receptor specifically: Compared with non-shared clonotypes, clonotypes shared by all four sorted-subset donors had higher generation probabilities. The genetic and exposure-history diversity represented was limited by the small number of donors. Sampling was restricted to blood, and TCR repertoires in tissue are likely to differ from TCR repertoires in blood. Even with the large sequencing depth, rarefaction of the sorted-subset datasets indicated that sequencing was incomplete. Pairwise subsampling led to the expectation that sequencing depth would affect the degree of clonotype sharing among donors. Across a handful of donors, about 5% of naive CD4, approximately 4% of naive CD8, about 2% of memory CD4, and under 0.45% of memory CD8 clonotypes were shared. Larger estimated clonotype richness was generally found for naive subsets than for memory subsets.

Looking up the germline V gene yields CDR1 SQVTM and CDR2 ANQGSEA. Trimming at the junction amounts to 4 bases on V and 2 bases on J, and the germline ends lie 11 bases apart. There are 13 amino acids in the CDR3, from cysteine to phenylalanine inclusive. Only CDR3 DNA remains: 39 bases, in frame from the first base. About this clone itself: The clone's antigen remains unknown. Nothing much larger sits one base from this clone, and base qualities are not available. The same CDR3 can be traced to other DNA sequences in this sample.

Using the deep immunoSEQ assay, multiplex PCR amplified TCR CDR3 regions from genomic DNA. Extracted genomic DNA from each cell subset was distributed evenly across all wells of several immunoSEQ 96-well plates, and each plate was treated as a replicate. For sorted subsets, 150 to 250 ng of genomic DNA, equivalent to some 30,000 T cell genomes, went into each replicate PCR. Purified libraries were measured with a Qubit 3.0 fluorometer, size-checked on a Bioanalyzer 2100, and measured again with the KAPA Library Quantification kit. A separate single-read 150-cycle Illumina NextSeq 550 flow cell was used to sequence each immunoSEQ 96-well plate. Per the source publication's procedure: The immunoSEQ output contained only junctional sequences without quality scores, so filtering could not match that applied to full-length reads. To assign V/J genes and CDR3, sequences were annotated against IMGT germline references using PyIR, a Python wrapper for IgBLAST v1.9. Reads were filtered out if the reads had weak V/J assignments (E-value above 1e-6), no CDR3, stop codons, out-of-frame junctions, or ambiguous translated residues. V3J clonotypes were defined as sequences sharing the same inferred V gene, J gene, and CDR3 amino acid sequence. Percentage overlap between repertoires was calculated by dividing the number of shared unique clonotypes by the size of the smaller repertoire. RTK rarefaction, the Chao1 estimator, and Recon v2.1 estimates of unobserved clonotypes were used to assess repertoire richness. For all TCRbeta clonotypes obtained by the gDNA method from several donors, generation probabilities were computed with OLGA. TCRdb retrieved this table from immuneACCESS and kept in-frame rearrangements only. Not all clones are present; in checked studies, unresolved V genes account for under half, and no reason is known for the remainder. Clonal size and the V and J genes are those of that table, whereas D and trimming came from the DNA. This sample is represented by about 2.3 million clones; just over 90% of them were singletons. About 0.39% of the sample comes from the top ten.

Donors were healthy HIV-negative adults with no recently reported acute infections or vaccinations. Every donor was a Caucasian adult living in Nashville, Tennessee, USA. CD4+ T cells were enriched by magnetic negative selection, after which naive cells were positively selected on CD45RA and the negative fraction was taken as the memory subset. Blood was obtained by leukapheresis, after which PBMCs were separated by Ficoll-Histopaque density gradient centrifugation and cryopreserved in liquid nitrogen vapor phase. Analytical flow cytometry was used to check the purity and quantity of every magnetically sorted T cell population. From each sorted fraction, genomic DNA was isolated and quantified by UV absorbance on a Nanodrop 2000c.

Material for sequencing was naive CD4+ T cells from PBMCs. This specimen's cell subset or site label, per the study, means: CD45RA+ positively selected. This sequence uses TRBV29-1 and TRBJ1-1; matching of 5 bases hints at TRBD1 as the D gene. The receptor was derived from a man aged 18 to 35 in good health. Some clones in this sample may be carry-over from other donors' samples. For the CDR3, the sequence is CSVVRGLNTEAFF. In nucleotide form, the sequence is TGCAGCGTTGTAAGGGGACTCAACACTGAAGCTTTCTTT. Reference TRBV29-1 and TRBJ1-1 proteins supply the regions before and after the CDR3; the full variable domain is: SAVISQKPSRDICQRGTSLTIQCQVDSQVTMMFWYRQQPGQSLTLIATANQGSEATYESGFVIDKFPISRPNLTFSTLTVSNMSPEDSSIYLCSVVRGLNTEAFFGQGTRLTVV.